The clone carrying this T cell receptor beta chain came up once. Its antigen is as yet unknown. The sample comes from a study of early stage breast cancer tumors. Study-wide results and caveats: Enriched TCRB sequences shared across patients were mostly commonly generated sequences. Tumor and normal breast were distinguished via blood comparison in 14 of 16 patients. Tumors had about 2.5-fold higher T cell density and higher clonality than adjacent normal breast tissue.

CDR1 is KGHSH and CDR2 is LQKENI in the germline V gene. The CDR3 consists of 17 residues. The V and J ends lost 2 bases and 5 bases respectively, with 21 bases between them. Sequenced by immunoSEQ multiplex PCR; TCRdb stores in-frame clones only, minus some. The data hold 60,000 to 75,000 clones, with 80% observed a single time. This TCR was sampled from a person in their 40s with breast cancer. The sequenced material came from blood. V usage is TRBV18 and J usage is TRBJ1-2; D is possibly TRBD1 (5 bases). DNA of the CDR3: TGTGCCAGCTCACCATCTTCCCCGGGACCGGTCGGTTATGGCTACACCTTC. It is translated as CASSPSSPGPVGYGYTF.